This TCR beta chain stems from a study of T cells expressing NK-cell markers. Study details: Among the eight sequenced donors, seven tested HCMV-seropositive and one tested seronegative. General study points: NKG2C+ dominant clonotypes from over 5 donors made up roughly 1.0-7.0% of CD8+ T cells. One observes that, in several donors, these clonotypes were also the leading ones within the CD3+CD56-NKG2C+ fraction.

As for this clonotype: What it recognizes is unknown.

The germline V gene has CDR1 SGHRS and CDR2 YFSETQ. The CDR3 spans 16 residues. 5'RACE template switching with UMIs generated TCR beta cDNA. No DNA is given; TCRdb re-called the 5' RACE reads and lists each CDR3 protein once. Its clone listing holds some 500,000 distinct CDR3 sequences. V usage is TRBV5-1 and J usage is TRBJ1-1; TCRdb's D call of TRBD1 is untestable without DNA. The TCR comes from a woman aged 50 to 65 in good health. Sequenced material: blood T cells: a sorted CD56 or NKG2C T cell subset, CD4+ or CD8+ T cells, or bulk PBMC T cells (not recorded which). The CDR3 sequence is CASSLVQGVVGTEAFF.